This T cell receptor (beta chain) is from a study of T cells in Graves' hyperthyroidism and ophthalmopathy. The overall study: Upon initial diagnosis and before any treatment, peripheral blood was collected. Study-wide results and caveats: Appearing also in blood were most of the thyroid clonotypes expanded above 0.001.

The V end was cut by 0 bases, the J end by 5 bases, with 7 bases between. The germline gives CDR1 SGHTA, CDR2 FQGNSA. The CDR3 contains 13 residues. Absent ophthalmopathy progression within 18 months defined stable Graves' hyperthyroidism. Clinical symptoms, serum thyroxine, TRAb, thyroid ultrasound and orbital computed tomography informed diagnoses. Authors of the study amplified TCR beta CDR3 regions from RNA transcripts. Researchers ran a first-round RT-PCR on the TCR CDR3 using the HTBI primer set. TCRdb passed the multiplex PCR reads through MiXCR, listing each CDR3 protein once. This table holds over 700,000 distinct CDR3 sequences, 35% found once. The table lists this clonotype with many counts. Antigen: not known.

The sequenced sample consisted of blood. The rearrangement uses TRBV7-2 and TRBJ2-5, with D uncertain. The TCR sequence derives from a woman aged 40 to 55 with Graves' hyperthyroidism. The chain's CDR3 is CASSLAEWETQYF. The DNA of the CDR3 is TGTGCCAGCAGCTTAGCAGAGTGGGAGACCCAGTACTTC.